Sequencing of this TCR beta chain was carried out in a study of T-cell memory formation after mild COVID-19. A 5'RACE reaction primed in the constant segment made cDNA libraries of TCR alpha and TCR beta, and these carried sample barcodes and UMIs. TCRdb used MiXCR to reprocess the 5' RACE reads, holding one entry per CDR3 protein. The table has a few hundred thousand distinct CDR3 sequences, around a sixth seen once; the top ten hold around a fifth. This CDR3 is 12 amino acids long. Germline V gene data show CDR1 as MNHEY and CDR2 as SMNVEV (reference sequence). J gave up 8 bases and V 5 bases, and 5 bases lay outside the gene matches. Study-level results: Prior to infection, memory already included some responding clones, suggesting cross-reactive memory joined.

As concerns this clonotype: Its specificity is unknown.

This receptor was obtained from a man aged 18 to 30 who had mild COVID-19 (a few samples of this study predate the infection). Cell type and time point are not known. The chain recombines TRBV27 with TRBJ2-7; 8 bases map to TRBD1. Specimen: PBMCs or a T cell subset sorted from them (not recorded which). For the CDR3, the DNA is TGTGCCAGCAGTATGGACAGGGCCAAGCAGTACTTC. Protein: CASSMDRAKQYF.